This is a list of T cell receptor beta chains from one sample in a study of patients and donors after allogeneic stem cell transplantation. MiXCR, run by TCRdb on the RT-PCR reads, gives a single entry per CDR3 protein. The data contain about a million distinct CDR3 sequences, more than 15% of them singletons. The sequenced sample consisted of blood, either unsorted or a sorted T cell fraction (not recorded which). The receptors were gathered from a human donor who was either an allogeneic HSCT recipient or a stem cell or donor lymphocyte infusion donor (not recorded which). It is not recorded whose cells these are; they may come from a transplant donor. Each CDR3 is given with its conserved first and last residue.

J gene: TRBJ1-2; V gene: TRBV7-9; CDR3 protein: CASSYGNDGYTF
J gene: TRBJ2-5; V gene: TRBV20-1; CDR3 protein: CSARPFKARETQYF
J gene: TRBJ1-1; V gene: TRBV12-3/TRBV12-4; CDR3 protein: CASSFWGVNTEAFF
J gene: TRBJ2-2; V gene: TRBV20-1; CDR3 protein: CSARAYGTTTGELFF
J gene: TRBJ2-7; V gene: TRBV29-1; CDR3 protein: CSVPGQGYYEQYF
J gene: TRBJ2-1; V gene: TRBV6-1; CDR3 protein: CASSEALRDVPQFF
J gene: TRBJ2-2; V gene: TRBV2; CDR3 protein: CASTIAGKGTGELFF
J gene: TRBJ1-6; V gene: TRBV4-3; CDR3 protein: CASSQGLRTGGSPLHF
J gene: TRBJ2-7; V gene: TRBV20-1; CDR3 protein: CSARDQASYEQYF
J gene: TRBJ2-1; V gene: TRBV7-9; CDR3 protein: CASSPESRANEQFF
J gene: TRBJ2-2; V gene: TRBV12-3/TRBV12-4; CDR3 protein: CASSFTRGQGTGELFF
J gene: TRBJ2-3; V gene: TRBV6-5; CDR3 protein: CASSYRPSSTDTQYF
J gene: TRBJ2-3; V gene: TRBV3-1; CDR3 protein: CASSQAPPGLAGTDTQYF
J gene: TRBJ1-3; V gene: TRBV14; CDR3 protein: CASSQQMGFGNTIYF
J gene: TRBJ1-2; V gene: TRBV6-1; CDR3 protein: CASSTSGSGGYTF
J gene: TRBJ2-7; V gene: TRBV14; CDR3 protein: CASSQDAWAVTYEQYF
J gene: TRBJ2-1; V gene: TRBV20-1; CDR3 protein: CSARWGGGDEQFF
J gene: TRBJ1-4; V gene: TRBV29-1; CDR3 protein: CSVEDTTANEKLFF
J gene: TRBJ1-6; V gene: TRBV9; CDR3 protein: CASSVEERGKSPLHF
J gene: TRBJ1-5; V gene: TRBV4-3; CDR3 protein: CASSQVAADNQPQHF
J gene: TRBJ2-1; V gene: TRBV4-3; CDR3 protein: CASSQEKNEQFF
J gene: TRBJ2-7; V gene: TRBV5-1; CDR3 protein: CASSPRGGTDTYEQYF
J gene: TRBJ2-1; V gene: TRBV20-1; CDR3 protein: CSAPHRGDVYNEQFF
J gene: TRBJ1-4; V gene: TRBV2; CDR3 protein: CARQQGDSKGTNEKLFF
J gene: TRBJ2-1; V gene: TRBV7-9; CDR3 protein: CASSPLPYGEQFF
J gene: TRBJ1-1; V gene: TRBV15; CDR3 protein: CATSEPRTAYTEAFF
J gene: TRBJ2-7; V gene: TRBV25-1; CDR3 protein: CASSEWAPYEQYF
J gene: TRBJ2-6; V gene: TRBV5-1; CDR3 protein: CASSQRTGKSSGANVLTF
J gene: TRBJ2-5; V gene: TRBV5-5; CDR3 protein: CASSQSRLAGTYQETQYF
J gene: TRBJ2-1; V gene: TRBV29-1; CDR3 protein: CSGLQYNEQFF
J gene: TRBJ2-2; V gene: TRBV18; CDR3 protein: CASSPLAIGSTGELFF
J gene: TRBJ2-7; V gene: TRBV5-1; CDR3 protein: CASSLEPARTYEQYF
J gene: TRBJ1-5; V gene: TRBV7-2; CDR3 protein: CASSLRGSQPQHF
J gene: TRBJ2-2; V gene: TRBV3-1; CDR3 protein: CASRKGGRWTGELFF
J gene: TRBJ1-5; V gene: TRBV6-5; CDR3 protein: CASSSSWGRERQPQHF
J gene: TRBJ2-1; V gene: TRBV29-1; CDR3 protein: CSVGGGQGLYNEQFF
J gene: TRBJ2-2; V gene: TRBV19; CDR3 protein: CASTRGGTPGELFF
J gene: TRBJ1-1; V gene: TRBV12-3/TRBV12-4; CDR3 protein: CASSLPPAGLGHSEAFF
J gene: TRBJ2-2; V gene: TRBV7-3; CDR3 protein: CASSRDRHTGELFF
J gene: TRBJ2-7; V gene: TRBV30; CDR3 protein: CAWSVNGHYEQYF
J gene: TRBJ1-3; V gene: TRBV20-1; CDR3 protein: CSARITGGRSGNTIYF
J gene: TRBJ1-5; V gene: TRBV20-1; CDR3 protein: CSASRDSNQPQHF
J gene: TRBJ2-5; V gene: TRBV5-5; CDR3 protein: CASSLPPPHETQYF
J gene: TRBJ2-3; V gene: TRBV11-2; CDR3 protein: CASSLDRRKRGPHTDTQYF
J gene: TRBJ2-7; V gene: TRBV5-1; CDR3 protein: CASSSGLAGASKQYF
J gene: TRBJ2-1; V gene: TRBV20-1; CDR3 protein: CSARGSLGYNEQFF
J gene: TRBJ2-7; V gene: TRBV20-1; CDR3 protein: CSVGSGPGEQYF
J gene: TRBJ2-1; V gene: TRBV6-5; CDR3 protein: CASSFPTKGFEGHNEQFF
J gene: TRBJ2-5; V gene: TRBV9; CDR3 protein: CASSGEGTGGETQYF
J gene: TRBJ2-2; V gene: TRBV6-5; CDR3 protein: CASSYLDRRTGELFF